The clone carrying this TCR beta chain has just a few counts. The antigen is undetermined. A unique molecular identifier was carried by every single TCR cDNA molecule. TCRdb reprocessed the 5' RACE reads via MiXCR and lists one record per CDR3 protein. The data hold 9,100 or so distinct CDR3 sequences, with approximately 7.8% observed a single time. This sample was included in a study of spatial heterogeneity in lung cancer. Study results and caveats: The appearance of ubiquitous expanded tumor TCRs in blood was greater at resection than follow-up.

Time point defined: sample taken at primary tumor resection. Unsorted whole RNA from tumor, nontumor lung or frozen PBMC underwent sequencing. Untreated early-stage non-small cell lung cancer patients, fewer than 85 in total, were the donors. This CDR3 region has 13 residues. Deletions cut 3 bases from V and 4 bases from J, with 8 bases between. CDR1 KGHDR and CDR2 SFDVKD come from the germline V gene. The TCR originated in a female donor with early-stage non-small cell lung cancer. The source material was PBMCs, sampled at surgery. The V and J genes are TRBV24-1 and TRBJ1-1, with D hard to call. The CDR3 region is CATSDKRVTEAFF. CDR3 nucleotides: TGTGCCACCAGTGATAAAAGGGTCACTGAAGCTTTCTTT.